This entry is about one T cell receptor (beta chain). Only in-frame clones appear in the TCRdb table, and some are missing; sequencing was by immunoSEQ multiplex PCR. The sample yields 200,000 or so clones, 84% seen once. This entry comes from a study of cytomegalovirus exposure and HLA in healthy donors. Germline CDR1 MNHEY, CDR2 SMNVEV (reference sequence). The CDR3 is 15 amino acids. V lost 5 bases to trimming and J lost 5 bases, with 16 bases between them. This receptor was identified in a woman under 40 in good health and CMV-seropositive. This rearrangement joins TRBV27 to TRBJ1-5, with D possibly matching TRBD1 (5 bases). The sequenced sample consisted of PBMCs. For the CDR3, the DNA is TGTGCCAGCAGTGTCTTCAGGGAAGCCCATCAGCCCCAGCATTTT. As protein: CASSVFREAHQPQHF.